This TCR beta chain was sequenced in a study of blood T cell repertoires in COVID-19. Overall study: The origin of the acute and convalescent COVID-19 samples was the United States, Italy and Spain. T cells, B-cell-depleted T cells, or PBMCs supplied cDNA or gDNA.

Here immunoSEQ multiplex PCR was the method, and the copy in TCRdb shows in-frame clones only, minus some. The table lists around 130,000 clones, 70% to 90% of them singletons. The length of the CDR3 is 13 residues. The germline gives CDR1 SQVTM, CDR2 ANQGSEA. V lost 6 bases and J 0 bases, leaving 12 bases between the germline ends. The chain employs TRBV29-1 and TRBJ2-7; a possible D gene is TRBD2 (6 bases). The TCR sequence derives from a human donor in a cohort sampled during active COVID-19. Sequencing was performed on peripheral blood. The CDR3 is CSVLPTSSYEQYF. Written as DNA, the CDR3 is TGCAGCGTCCTTCCGACTAGCTCCTACGAGCAGTACTTC.